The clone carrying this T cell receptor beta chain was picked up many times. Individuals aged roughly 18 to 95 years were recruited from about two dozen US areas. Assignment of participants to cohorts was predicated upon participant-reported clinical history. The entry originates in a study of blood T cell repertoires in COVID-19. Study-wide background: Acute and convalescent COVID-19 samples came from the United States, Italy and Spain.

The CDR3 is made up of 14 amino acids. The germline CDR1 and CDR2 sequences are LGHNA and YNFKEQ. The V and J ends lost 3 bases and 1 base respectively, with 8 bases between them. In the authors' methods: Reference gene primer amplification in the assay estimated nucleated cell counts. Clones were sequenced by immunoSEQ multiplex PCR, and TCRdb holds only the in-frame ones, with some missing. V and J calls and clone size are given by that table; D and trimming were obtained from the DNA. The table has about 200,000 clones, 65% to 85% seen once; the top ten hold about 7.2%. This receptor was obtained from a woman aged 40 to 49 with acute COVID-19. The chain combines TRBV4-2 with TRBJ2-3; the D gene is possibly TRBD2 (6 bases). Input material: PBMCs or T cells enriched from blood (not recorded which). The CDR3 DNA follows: TGTGCCAGCAGCCAGCGGGGCCGCACAGATACGCAGTATTTT. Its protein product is CASSQRGRTDTQYF.